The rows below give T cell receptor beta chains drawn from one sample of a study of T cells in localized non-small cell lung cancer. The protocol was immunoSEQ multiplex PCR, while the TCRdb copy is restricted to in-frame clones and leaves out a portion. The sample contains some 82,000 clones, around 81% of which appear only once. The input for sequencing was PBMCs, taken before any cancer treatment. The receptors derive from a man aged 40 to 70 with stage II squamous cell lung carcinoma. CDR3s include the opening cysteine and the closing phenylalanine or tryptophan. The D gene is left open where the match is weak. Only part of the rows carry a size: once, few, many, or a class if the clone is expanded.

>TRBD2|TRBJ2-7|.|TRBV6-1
CASSEPRLAGGKFYEQYF
TGTGCCAGCAGTGAGCCTAGACTAGCGGGAGGCAAATTTTACGAGCAGTACTTC
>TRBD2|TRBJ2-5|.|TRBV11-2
CASSLEAAGGSQETQYF
TGTGCCAGCAGCTTAGAGGCGGCGGGGGGGTCCCAAGAGACCCAGTACTTC
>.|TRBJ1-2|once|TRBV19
CASSLAAGSWGGYTF
TGTGCCAGTAGTTTGGCTGCGGGTTCCTGGGGTGGCTACACCTTC
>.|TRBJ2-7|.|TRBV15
CATSRDRGAGRDTYEQYF
TGTGCCACCAGCAGAGATAGGGGGGCGGGGCGGGATACCTACGAGCAGTACTTC
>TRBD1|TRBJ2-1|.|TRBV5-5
CASSWGQESYNEQFF
TGTGCCAGCAGCTGGGGACAGGAGTCCTACAATGAGCAGTTCTTC
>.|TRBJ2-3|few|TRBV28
CASSLALRATSTDTQYF
TGTGCCAGCAGTTTAGCCCTTCGAGCGACCTCCACAGATACGCAGTATTTT
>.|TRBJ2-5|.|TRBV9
CASSLWATTQETQYF
TGTGCCAGCAGTCTTTGGGCCACAACCCAAGAGACCCAGTACTTC
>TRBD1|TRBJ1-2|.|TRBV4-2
CASRDRGKESGYTF
TGTGCCAGCAGGGACAGGGGAAAAGAGAGTGGCTACACCTTC
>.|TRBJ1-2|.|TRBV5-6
CASSRYGRGYNYGYTF
TGTGCCAGCAGCCGGTATGGTCGGGGGTATAACTATGGCTACACCTTC
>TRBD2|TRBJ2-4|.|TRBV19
CASSMGLAGVSKNIQYF
TGTGCCAGTAGTATGGGACTAGCGGGAGTGTCCAAAAACATTCAGTACTTC
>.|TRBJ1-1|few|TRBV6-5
CASSYRPASGTEAFF
TGTGCCAGCAGTTACAGGCCGGCCTCGGGGACTGAAGCTTTCTTT
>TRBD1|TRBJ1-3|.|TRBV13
CASSPGDRTGNTIYF
TGTGCCAGCAGCCCGGGGGACAGGACTGGAAACACCATATATTTT
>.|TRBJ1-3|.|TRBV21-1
CASSPPKRDRRRRVSGNTIYF
TGTGCCAGCAGCCCCCCAAAAAGGGACAGGAGAAGGAGGGTCTCTGGAAACACCATATATTTT
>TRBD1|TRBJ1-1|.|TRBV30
CAWRPQGGNTEAFF
TGTGCCTGGAGACCACAGGGGGGGAACACTGAAGCTTTCTTT
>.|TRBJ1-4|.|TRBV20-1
CSAGQEKLFF
TGCAGTGCAGGGCAAGAAAAACTGTTTTTT
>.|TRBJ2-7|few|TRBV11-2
CASSLGISYEQYF
TGTGCCAGCAGCTTGGGGATTTCCTACGAGCAGTACTTC
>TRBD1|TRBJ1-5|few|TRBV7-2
CASSLAGGGLNQPQHF
TGTGCCAGCAGCTTAGCCGGAGGGGGCCTTAATCAGCCCCAGCATTTT
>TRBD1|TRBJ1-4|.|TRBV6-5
CASSFRRDSGEKLFF
TGTGCCAGCAGTTTTCGCCGGGACAGCGGCGAAAAACTGTTTTTT
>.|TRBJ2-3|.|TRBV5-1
CASSLFQSGDTQYF
TGCGCCAGCAGCTTGTTTCAGTCGGGAGATACGCAGTATTTT
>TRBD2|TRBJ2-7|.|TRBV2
CASSERAGADYEQYF
TGTGCCAGCAGTGAAAGAGCGGGGGCGGACTACGAGCAGTACTTC
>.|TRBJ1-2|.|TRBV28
CASSLPRDTPVRGYTF
TGTGCCAGCAGTTTACCTCGGGACACCCCCGTGAGGGGCTACACCTTC
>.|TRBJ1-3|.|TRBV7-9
CASSPAGADGNTIYF
TGTGCCAGCAGCCCCGCGGGGGCCGATGGAAACACCATATATTTT
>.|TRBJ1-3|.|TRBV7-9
CASSSAGNTIYF
TGTGCCAGCAGCTCCGCGGGAAACACCATATATTTT
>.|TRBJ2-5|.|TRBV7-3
CASSLETGETQYF
TGTGCCAGCAGCTTAGAGACGGGAGAGACCCAGTACTTC
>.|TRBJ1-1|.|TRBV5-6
CASSRGQLNTEAFF
TGTGCCAGCAGCCGCGGACAGTTGAACACTGAAGCTTTCTTT
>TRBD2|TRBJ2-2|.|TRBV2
CASSEGTTNTGELFF
TGTGCCAGCAGTGAGGGGACTACGAACACCGGGGAGCTGTTTTTT
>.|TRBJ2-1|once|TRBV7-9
CASTPHTSYNEQFF
TGTGCCAGCACCCCCCACACCTCCTACAATGAGCAGTTCTTC
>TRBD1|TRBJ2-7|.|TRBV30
CAWSVKPGQNYEQYF
TGTGCCTGGAGTGTCAAACCGGGACAGAATTACGAGCAGTACTTC
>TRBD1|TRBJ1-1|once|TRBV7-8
CASSPPRQGDRWGTEAFF
TGTGCCAGCAGCCCACCCAGACAGGGAGATAGATGGGGCACTGAAGCTTTCTTT
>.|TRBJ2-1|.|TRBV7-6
CASSLRGDGYNEQFF
TGTGCCAGCAGCTTAAGGGGGGACGGATACAATGAGCAGTTCTTC
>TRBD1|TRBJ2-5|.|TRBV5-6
CASSLAKGARETQYF
TGTGCCAGCAGCTTGGCCAAGGGGGCCAGGGAGACCCAGTACTTC
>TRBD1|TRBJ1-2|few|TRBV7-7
CASSSGGDGYTF
TGTGCTAGCAGCTCAGGGGGCGATGGCTACACCTTC
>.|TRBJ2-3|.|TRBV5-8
CASIRDLTSTDTQYF
TGTGCCAGCATCCGGGACCTCACGTCCACAGATACGCAGTATTTT
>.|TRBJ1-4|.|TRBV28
CASSFLGEKLFF
TGTGCCAGCAGTTTTCTGGGTGAAAAACTGTTTTTT
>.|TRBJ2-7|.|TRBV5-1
CASSLDAGATYEQYF
TGCGCCAGCAGCTTGGATGCAGGAGCTACCTACGAGCAGTACTTC
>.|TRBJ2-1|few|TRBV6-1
CASSAATSGVFYNEQFF
TGTGCCAGCAGTGCGGCAACCTCGGGAGTCTTTTACAATGAGCAGTTCTTC
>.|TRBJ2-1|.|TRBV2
CASTRTSYNEQFF
TGTGCCAGCACCCGGACATCCTACAATGAGCAGTTCTTC
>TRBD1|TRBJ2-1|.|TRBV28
CASRHSPRTGTNEQFF
TGTGCCAGCAGACATTCCCCGAGGACAGGAACCAATGAGCAGTTCTTC
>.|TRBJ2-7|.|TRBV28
CASRTSKSPRDEQYF
TGTGCCAGCAGAACCTCTAAGAGCCCTCGAGACGAGCAGTACTTC
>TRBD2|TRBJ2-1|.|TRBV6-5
CASTQGTSGPREQFF
TGTGCCAGCACCCAGGGAACTAGCGGGCCCAGGGAGCAGTTCTTC
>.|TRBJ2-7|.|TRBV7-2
CASSVRDTSYEQYF
TGTGCCAGCAGCGTCCGGGACACCTCCTACGAGCAGTACTTC
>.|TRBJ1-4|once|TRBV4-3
CASSQRPQGLGEKLFF
TGCGCCAGCAGCCAGAGACCCCAGGGCTTGGGTGAAAAACTGTTTTTT
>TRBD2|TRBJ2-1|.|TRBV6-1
CASSGASGRFEQFF
TGTGCCAGCAGTGGCGCTAGCGGGAGGTTTGAGCAGTTCTTC
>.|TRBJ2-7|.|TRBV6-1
CASSVRGSYEQYF
TGTGCCAGCAGTGTTAGGGGCTCCTACGAGCAGTACTTC
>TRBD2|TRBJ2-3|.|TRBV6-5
CASSKTSRDTQYF
TGTGCCAGCAGTAAGACTAGCCGGGATACGCAGTATTTT
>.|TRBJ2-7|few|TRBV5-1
CASSQGGLGLYEQYF
TGCGCCAGCAGTCAAGGGGGGCTCGGACTTTACGAGCAGTACTTC
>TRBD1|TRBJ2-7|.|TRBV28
CASTKQGTNEQYF
TGTGCCAGCACAAAACAGGGGACGAACGAGCAGTACTTC
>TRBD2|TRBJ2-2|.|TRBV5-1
CASSLAGGYTGELFF
TGCGCCAGCAGCTTAGCGGGGGGATACACCGGGGAGCTGTTTTTT
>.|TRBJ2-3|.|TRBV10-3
CAISEFRTDTQYF
TGTGCCATCAGTGAGTTCCGCACAGATACGCAGTATTTT
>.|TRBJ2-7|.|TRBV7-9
CASSLTNRDSYEQYF
TGTGCCAGCAGCTTAACCAACAGGGATTCCTACGAGCAGTACTTC